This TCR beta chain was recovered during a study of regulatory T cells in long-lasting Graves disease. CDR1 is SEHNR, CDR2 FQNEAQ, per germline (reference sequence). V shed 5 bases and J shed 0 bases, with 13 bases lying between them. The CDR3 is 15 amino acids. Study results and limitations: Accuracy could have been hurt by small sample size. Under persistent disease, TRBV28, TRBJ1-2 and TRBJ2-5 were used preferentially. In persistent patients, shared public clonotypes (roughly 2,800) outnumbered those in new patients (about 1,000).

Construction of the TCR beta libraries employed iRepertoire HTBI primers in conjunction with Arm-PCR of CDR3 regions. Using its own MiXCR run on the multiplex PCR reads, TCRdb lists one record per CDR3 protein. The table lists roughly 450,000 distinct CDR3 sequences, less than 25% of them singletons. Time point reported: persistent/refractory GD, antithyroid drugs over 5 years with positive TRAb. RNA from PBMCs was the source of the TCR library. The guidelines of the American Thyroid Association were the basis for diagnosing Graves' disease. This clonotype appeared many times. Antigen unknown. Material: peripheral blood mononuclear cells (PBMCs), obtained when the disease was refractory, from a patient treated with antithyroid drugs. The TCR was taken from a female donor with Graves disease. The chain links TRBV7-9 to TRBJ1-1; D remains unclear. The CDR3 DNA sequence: TGTGCCAGCAGCGGAGGTGGGTGGATGAACACTGAAGCTTTCTTT. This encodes CASSGGGWMNTEAFF.